This paragraph reports one TCR beta chain. The same CDR3 arises from other DNA sequences in this sample as well. This sample was taken from a study of blood T cell repertoires in COVID-19. Study as a whole: PBMCs, B-cell-depleted T cells, or T cells were the source of the cDNA or gDNA that made up the material.

The CDR3 is 14 amino acids. V lost 2 bases and J lost 2; bases outside the gene matches: 1. Germline CDR1 and CDR2: KGHSH and LQKENI. Self-reported history from a screening survey and questionnaire set each donor's cohort. This table comes from immunoSEQ multiplex PCR, and its TCRdb copy is limited to in-frame clones, with some not included. The sample yields under 150,000 clones, under 90% seen once. The clonotype comes from a man between 50 and 59 years old in a cohort exposed to, infected with or recovered from COVID-19 (not recorded which). The J gene is TRBJ2-3, the V gene TRBV18, with 7 positions matching TRBD2. Sequencing input: PBMCs or T cells enriched from blood (not recorded which). In nucleotides, the CDR3 is TGTGCCAGCTCACCAAGCGGGGTCACAGATACGCAGTATTTT. It encodes CASSPSGVTDTQYF.